The 17 T cell receptor beta chains below come from one sample, sequenced in a study of regulatory T cells in long-lasting Graves disease. The time point denotes: newly diagnosed GD, antithyroid drugs for less than 3 months. Generation of the TCR library employed RNA extracted from PBMCs. Libraries of TCR beta came from iRepertoire HTBI primers plus Arm-PCR of CDR3 regions. TCRdb independently ran MiXCR on the multiplex PCR reads; one entry per CDR3 protein. The sample holds about 380,000 distinct CDR3 sequences, roughly 16% seen once. The material was peripheral blood mononuclear cells (PBMCs), obtained at new diagnosis, from a patient treated with antithyroid drugs. Source of these receptors: a female donor with Graves disease.

The V and J genes are TRBV28 and TRBJ2-6; 10 nucleotides match TRBD1. The junction had 8 bases not matched to a gene; V was cut back by 7 bases and J by 2 bases. This CDR3 has 17 residues. Germline CDR1 is MDHEN and CDR2 is SYDVKM. This chain's CDR3 is CASNSGQGDAGANVLTF. In DNA form, the CDR3 reads TGTGCCAGCAACTCCGGACAGGGGGATGCTGGGGCCAACGTCCTGACTTTC.

This clonotype showed up just once. This chain connects TRBV28 to TRBJ1-5, with 7 bases lining up with TRBD1. Per germline, CDR1 MDHEN and CDR2 SYDVKM. The CDR3 is 17 residues long. The ends lost 6 bases at V and 3 bases at J; junction bases unmatched: 14. CDR3 DNA sequence: TGTGCCAGCAGGGGCGGGGCAGGGGGTGGTGACAATCAGCCCCAGCATTTT. It specifies CASRGGAGGGDNQPQHF.

This clonotype appeared many times. The chain combines TRBV30 with TRBJ2-7; the match to TRBD1 covers 7 bases. V lost 1 base, J lost 5 bases, and 11 bases stayed unmatched. Germline loops: CDR1 GTSNPN, CDR2 SVGIG (reference sequence). This CDR3 is built from 15 residues. The CDR3 coding sequence is TGTGCCTGGAGTGCCGGGCTTGACAGGGTCAACGAGCAGTACTTC. Protein product: CAWSAGLDRVNEQYF.

The chain employs TRBV20-1 and TRBJ2-1; D possibly corresponds to TRBD2 (5 bases). CDR3 length: 15 amino acids. V was pared by 8 bases and J by 2 bases, with 19 bases between. The germline V gene encodes CDR1 DFQATT and CDR2 SNEGSKA (reference sequence). The CDR3 bases are TGCAGTTCGCTAACGGAGGAGGTCGCCTACAATGAGCAGTTCTTC. This sequence encodes CSSLTEEVAYNEQFF.

V and J are TRBV5-1 and TRBJ2-7, with TRBD2 matching over 9 bases. The V and J ends lost 0 bases and 3 bases, in that order; junction bases with no gene match: 4. This CDR3 is 15 amino acids long. Germline CDR1 is SGHRS and CDR2 is YFSETQ. CDR3 bases: TGCGCCAGCAGCTTGGGGACTAGCGAATACTACGAGCAGTACTTC. It yields the protein CASSLGTSEYYEQYF.

This clonotype showed up many times. This chain joins TRBV12-5 and TRBJ2-1; possibly TRBD2 for D (6 bases). V was pared by 6 bases and J by 8 bases, with 20 bases between. Germline loops: CDR1 LGHNT, CDR2 FRNRAP. CDR3 length: 15 amino acids. Here the CDR3 reads CASGLTSGRFDEQFF. In DNA, the CDR3 is TGTGCTAGTGGGCTGACTAGTGGGCGGTTTGATGAGCAGTTCTTC.

There are many counts of this clonotype. The V gene is TRBV29-1, the J gene TRBJ2-1; D is possibly TRBD1 or TRBD2 (6 bases each). The CDR3 runs 10 residues. Deletions cut 6 bases from V and 8 bases from J, with 8 bases between. CDR1 is SQVTM and CDR2 is ANQGSEA in the germline V gene. The chain's CDR3 is CSVRGDEQFF. The CDR3 nucleotides are TGCAGCGTGAGGGGGGATGAGCAGTTCTTC.

This clonotype has at least ten counts. CDR3 in amino acids: CASSIGTGRVYTF. CDR3 in DNA: TGTGCCAGCAGTATCGGGACCGGCCGTGTTTACACCTTC. The chain combines TRBV6-1 with TRBJ1-2; D is perhaps TRBD1 (5 bases). CDR1 is MNHNS and CDR2 is SASEGT in the germline V gene. Trimming removed 5 bases at V and 11 bases at J, with 18 bases between. This CDR3 is 13 amino acids long.

This clonotype was seen repeatedly, ten times or more. The V and J genes are TRBV11-2 and TRBJ2-4; D uncertain. V was trimmed by 1 base and J by 7 bases, leaving 5 bases between them. Germline V gene lookup returns CDR1 SGHAT and CDR2 FQNNGV. The CDR3 runs 12 residues. The CDR3 loop is CASSLGNNIQYF. DNA of the CDR3: TGTGCCAGCAGCTTAGGGAACAACATTCAGTACTTC.

V is TRBV19 and J is TRBJ1-2, with D hard to call. There are 15 residues in the CDR3. The germline CDR1 and CDR2 sequences are LNHDA and SQIVND (reference sequence). Trimming removed 1 base from V and 1 base from J, with 10 bases in between. DNA for the CDR3: TGTGCCAGTAGTATAGGAGCAGGCGATAACTATGGCTACACCTTC. As protein: CASSIGAGDNYGYTF. Full variable domain (missing parts from reference TRBV19 and TRBJ1-2): DGGITQSPKYLFRKEGQNVTLSCEQNLNHDAMYWYRQDPGQGLRLIYYSQIVNDFQKGDIAEGYSVSREKKESFPLTVTSAQKNPTAFYLCASSIGAGDNYGYTFGSGTRLTVV.

This clonotype was counted many times. This chain uses TRBV24-1 with TRBJ2-5; 10 nucleotides agree with TRBD2. V dropped 3 bases and J dropped 3; count of bases not matched to a gene: 9. The CDR3 sequence is 17 residues long. The germline gives CDR1 KGHDR, CDR2 SFDVKD. The CDR3 is CATSDPRSGRAEETQYF. The CDR3 DNA sequence: TGTGCCACCAGTGATCCAAGGAGCGGGAGGGCCGAAGAGACCCAGTACTTC.

This clonotype was recorded at least ten times. The chain has TRBV9 and TRBJ2-2, with D perhaps assigned TRBD1 or TRBD2 (5 bases each). Trimming removed 3 bases at V and 1 base at J, with 10 bases between. This CDR3 comprises 15 residues. Germline CDR1 SGDLS, CDR2 YYNGEE. The CDR3 nucleotides are TGTGCCAGCAGCGATGAGGGGATGAACACCGGGGAGCTGTTTTTT. Translated, it gives CASSDEGMNTGELFF.

Only a few counts were recorded for this clonotype. The gene calls are TRBV10-3 and TRBJ2-2; D is possibly TRBD2 (6 bases). Germline V lookup: CDR1 ENHRY, CDR2 SYGVKD. V gave up 6 bases and J gave up 1 base, with 18 bases separating them. This CDR3 region has 17 residues. The CDR3 DNA reads as TGTGCCATCAGCCTTTTGGTTACCGGGAGGAACACCGGGGAGCTGTTTTTT. Protein: CAISLLVTGRNTGELFF.

This sequence joins TRBV6-2 or TRBV6-3 and TRBJ2-7; 7 bases are a match to TRBD1. The CDR3 has 15 residues. Germline loops: CDR1 MNHEY, CDR2 SVGEGT. The trim removed 6 bases at V and 2 bases at J, leaving 10 bases unmatched. The CDR3 DNA sequence: TGTGCCAGCAGACAAGGACAGGATCTTACCTACGAGCAGTACTTC. Amino acids: CASRQGQDLTYEQYF.

At least ten counts were recorded for this clonotype. The V call is TRBV28, the J call TRBJ1-1; 9 nucleotides line up with TRBD1. After removal of 4 bases from V and 3 bases from J, the junction contained 6 bases not matched to a gene. Looked up from germline, CDR1 is MDHEN and CDR2 is SYDVKM. This CDR3 contains 15 residues. The CDR3 bases are TGTGCCAGCAGTTCCGACAGGGGGAGGTACACTGAAGCTTTCTTT. This codes for CASSSDRGRYTEAFF.

Only a few counts were recorded for this clonotype. V usage is TRBV25-1 and J usage is TRBJ2-1; D assignment may be TRBD1 or TRBD2 (5 bases each). CDR1 MGHDK and CDR2 SYGVNS come from the germline V gene. This CDR3 is 14 amino acids long. V was shortened by 6 bases and J by 2 bases, with 11 bases between the two germline ends. DNA of the CDR3: TGTGCCAGCAGGGGGGTGAAGCCCTACAATGAGCAGTTCTTC. Protein: CASRGVKPYNEQFF.

This clonotype was observed many times. The chain employs TRBV2 and TRBJ2-5; D might be TRBD1 (6 bases). V was trimmed by 9 bases and J by 1 base, leaving 12 bases between them. The CDR3 has 13 amino acids. Looked up from germline, CDR1 is SNHLY and CDR2 is FYNNEI. The CDR3 DNA sequence: TGTGCCAGTCCTGACAGGCTCCAAGAGACCCAGTACTTC. It codes for CASPDRLQETQYF.